This T cell receptor (beta chain) was documented in a study of blood T cells in healthy people across ages. Findings and limits, study-wide: Those diversity estimates obtained from one million T cells were thought to be underestimates.

V was clipped by 7 bases and J by 3 bases, with 15 bases between them. Germline loops: CDR1 MNHEY, CDR2 SMNVEV (reference sequence). The CDR3 loop spans 14 amino acids. The authors ran a second PCR of roughly 6 to 12 cycles using a sample-barcoded 5' primer and a J-beta primer mix. TCRdb reanalysed the 5' RACE reads using MiXCR and keeps one entry per CDR3 protein. Of fewer than 2 million distinct CDR3 sequences in the sample, roughly two fifths were seen once. Concerning this clonotype itself: Its antigen is not known.

The TCR was taken from a human donor in good health. This rearrangement joins TRBV27 to TRBJ1-2; D is undetermined. Specimen: blood. CDR3 coding DNA: TGTGCCAGCACCTACGAGACCCGCGACTATGGCTACACCTTC. This codes for CASTYETRDYGYTF.